The text below deals with one T cell receptor (beta chain). Antigen: not known. These data belong to a study of shared clonotypes between healthy human individuals. Study at large: Donors were a couple of women and a few men aged 18 to 49.

Repertoires were generated with immunoSEQ multiplex PCR, while TCRdb's copy carries only in-frame clones and drops some. The table lists a few million clones, 90% to 95% of them singletons. General observations from the study: It was only blood that was sampled, and tissue repertoires likely differ.

Naive CD45RA+ and memory CD45RA-negative subsets were split from CD4+ cells. The V gene's germline CDR1 is LNHDA and CDR2 SQIVND (reference sequence). The V gene lost 5 bases and the J gene lost 4 bases, with 12 bases spanning the gap. This CDR3 is 14 amino acids long. Sequencing used naive CD4+ T cells from PBMCs. The subset: CD45RA+ positively selected. The V gene is TRBV19, the J gene TRBJ1-3; D gene unclear. The TCR comes from a man younger than 30 in good health. Some clones in this sample may be carry-over from other donors' samples. This CDR3 is CASSWGPGGNTIYF. The DNA of the CDR3 is TGTGCCAGTAGTTGGGGTCCGGGAGGAAACACCATATATTTT. Filled out from reference TRBV19 and TRBJ1-3, the complete variable domain reads DGGITQSPKYLFRKEGQNVTLSCEQNLNHDAMYWYRQDPGQGLRLIYYSQIVNDFQKGDIAEGYSVSREKKESFPLTVTSAQKNPTAFYLCASSWGPGGNTIYFGEGSWLTVV.